The 15 T cell receptor beta chains listed next were all sequenced from one sample in a study of lymphopenia after photon versus proton radiotherapy. Sequencing used immunoSEQ multiplex PCR; TCRdb keeps in-frame clones, though not all of them. The sample holds 55,000 to 70,000 clones; less than 95% are singletons and the top ten take around 2.2%. Sequences were derived from peripheral blood, sampled from a patient treated with photon-based radiotherapy. Receptors were obtained from a woman aged 40 to 50 with cholangiocarcinoma.

The chain employs TRBV4-3 and TRBJ2-2; no definite D call. V shed 0 bases and J shed 4 bases, with 12 bases lying between them. This CDR3 comprises 16 residues. From germline, CDR1 is LGHNA and CDR2 YSLEER. As DNA, the CDR3 is TGCGCCAGCAGCCAAGATCTGGTTAGTAGCACCGGGGAGCTGTTTTTT. This gives the protein CASSQDLVSSTGELFF.

The chain links TRBV10-2 to TRBJ2-6; 8 bases agree with TRBD2. CDR1 and CDR2 from the germline V gene are WSHSY and SAAADI. CDR3 length equals 18 residues. Trimming cost V 9 bases and J 0 bases; bases outside gene matches: 13. The CDR3 is CASIRLGLEPSGANVLTF. The DNA of the CDR3 is TGCGCCAGTATAAGATTGGGACTAGAACCCTCTGGGGCCAACGTCCTGACTTTC.

The CDR3 is CASIQGANTGELFF. The CDR3 nucleotides are TGTGCCAGTATACAGGGGGCGAACACCGGGGAGCTGTTTTTT. This rearrangement joins TRBV19 to TRBJ2-2; 8 nucleotides line up with TRBD1. The CDR3 is 14 amino acids. Germline V lookup: CDR1 LNHDA, CDR2 SQIVND (reference sequence). V was pared by 7 bases and J by 0 bases, with 1 base of the junction left unmatched.

The chain carries TRBV4-1 and TRBJ2-2; no definite D call. Per the germline V gene, CDR1 is MGHRA and CDR2 is YSYEKL. Trimming removed 0 bases from V and 9 bases from J, with 8 bases in between. This CDR3 has 13 amino acids. The CDR3 spells CASSQEGLRELFF. CDR3 DNA sequence: TGCGCCAGCAGCCAAGAAGGGTTGCGGGAGCTGTTTTTT.

This clone was seen a handful of times. J is TRBJ1-2 and V is TRBV6-5; TRBD1 matches 9 bases. The CDR3 totals 13 residues. CDR1 is MNHEY and CDR2 is SVGAGI in the germline V gene. V shed 10 bases, J shed 4 bases, and the junction held 7 bases outside the gene matches. The CDR3 coding sequence is TGTGCCACCTATACAGGGGGCACCTATGGCTACACCTTC. Its protein is CATYTGGTYGYTF.

The gene calls are TRBV2 and TRBJ1-2; TRBD1 matches at 10 bases. The CDR3 runs to 13 residues. Germline V gene data show CDR1 as SNHLY and CDR2 as FYNNEI. Trimming removed 5 bases from V and 4 bases from J; junction bases left unmatched: 1. CDR3 sequence reads: CASSRTGGYGYTF. The CDR3 DNA follows: TGTGCCAGCAGTCGGACAGGGGGCTATGGCTACACCTTC.

V usage is TRBV4-2 and J usage is TRBJ2-7; D remains unclear. CDR3 length equals 15 residues. Trimming left V 0 bases short and J 2 bases short, with 11 bases between. Germline V gives CDR1 LGHNA, CDR2 YNFKEQ. This CDR3 reads CASSQEGDYPYEQYF. In DNA, the CDR3 is TGTGCCAGCAGCCAAGAAGGTGATTATCCCTACGAGCAGTACTTC.

V usage is TRBV10-3 and J usage is TRBJ2-7; tentatively, D is TRBD1 (5 bases). Trimming shortened V by 2 bases and J by 9 bases, and 11 bases separated the two germline ends. The CDR3 has 12 residues. Looked up from germline, CDR1 is ENHRY and CDR2 is SYGVKD. The DNA for the CDR3 is TGTGCCATCAGTGAGGGTGGGGCCGGGCAGTACTTC. This translates into CAISEGGAGQYF.

The rearrangement links TRBV7-3 to TRBJ1-1; D remains unclear. Per germline, CDR1 SGHTA and CDR2 FQGTGA. V lost 0 bases to trimming and J lost 4 bases, with 6 bases between them. This CDR3 has 13 amino acids. The CDR3 DNA reads TGTGCCAGCAGCTTAACCGGTAGCACTGAAGCTTTCTTT. Protein product: CASSLTGSTEAFF. Together with reference TRBV7-3 and TRBJ1-1, the CDR3 gives the full variable domain: GAGVSQTPSNKVTEKGKYVELRCDPISGHTALYWYRQSLGQGPEFLIYFQGTGAADDSGLPNDRFFAVRPEGSVSTLKIQRTERGDSAVYLCASSLTGSTEAFFGQGTRLTVV.

A single count supports this clone. The rearrangement uses TRBV29-1 and TRBJ2-7; no firm D call. CDR3 length: 14 residues. The germline V gene has CDR1 SQVTM and CDR2 ANQGSEA. Trimming removed 1 base from V and 0 bases from J, with 10 bases in between. The CDR3 DNA reads as TGCAGCGTTGAAGGTCCCAGTAGCTCCTACGAGCAGTACTTC. Its protein product is CSVEGPSSSYEQYF.

This chain connects TRBV4-2 to TRBJ2-3; 11 bases map to TRBD2. Germline values: CDR1 LGHNA, CDR2 YNFKEQ. V gave up 0 bases and J gave up 5 bases; unmatched junction bases: 10. The CDR3 covers 18 residues. This CDR3 reads CASSQDRIAGGQVDTQYF. In DNA form, the CDR3 reads TGTGCCAGCAGCCAAGATCGGATAGCGGGGGGGCAGGTAGATACGCAGTATTTT.

This sequence joins TRBV6-5 and TRBJ1-2; maybe TRBD1 (5 bases). Germline loops: CDR1 MNHEY, CDR2 SVGAGI. The V end lost 2 bases, the J end lost 8 bases, and 12 bases lay between the germline ends. This CDR3 comprises 13 residues. CDR3 sequence (DNA): TGTGCCAGCAGTTACGTACGTTACAGGGGCTACACCTTC. Translated: CASSYVRYRGYTF.

The chain's CDR3 is CASSFGTYNEQFF. In nucleotides, the CDR3 is TGTGCCAGCAGTTTCGGGACCTACAATGAGCAGTTCTTC. This sequence joins TRBV6-5 and TRBJ2-1; a weak D match, TRBD2 (5 bases). This CDR3 comprises 13 residues. The V and J ends lost 4 bases and 2 bases respectively, with 6 bases between them. Germline CDR1 and CDR2: MNHEY and SVGAGI.

The chain uses TRBV4-3 and TRBJ2-4; TRBD2 is a possible D gene (6 bases). Germline V CDR1 and CDR2: LGHNA, YSLEER. The length of the CDR3 is 19 residues. With 0 bases removed from V and 6 bases from J, the gap between germline ends came to 24 bases. CDR3 amino acids: CASSQDWGPVAGYGNIQYF. CDR3 nucleotide sequence: TGCGCCAGCAGCCAAGATTGGGGCCCCGTGGCGGGATACGGAAACATTCAGTACTTC.

V and J are TRBV23-1 and TRBJ2-5; no reliable D call. TRBV23-1 is an open reading frame, and its role is uncertain. The CDR3 covers 13 residues. V was trimmed by 0 bases and J by 5 bases, leaving 7 bases between them. In DNA form, the CDR3 reads TGCGCCAGCAGTCAATCAACATCGGAGACCCAGTACTTC. Its translation is CASSQSTSETQYF.